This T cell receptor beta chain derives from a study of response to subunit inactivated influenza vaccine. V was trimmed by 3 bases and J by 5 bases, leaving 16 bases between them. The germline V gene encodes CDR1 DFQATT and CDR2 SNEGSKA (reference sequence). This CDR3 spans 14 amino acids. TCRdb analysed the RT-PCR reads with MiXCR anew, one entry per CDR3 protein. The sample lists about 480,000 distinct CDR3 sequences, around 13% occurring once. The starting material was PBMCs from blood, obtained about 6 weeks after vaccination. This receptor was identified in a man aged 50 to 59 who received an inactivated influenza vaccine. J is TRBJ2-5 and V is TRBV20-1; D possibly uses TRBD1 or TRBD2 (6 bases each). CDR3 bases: TGCAGTGCTAGCGGAGGGGCGCAGGGGGAGACCCAGTACTTC. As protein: CSASGGAQGETQYF.